These 6 T cell receptor beta chains originate from one sample sequenced in a study of cytomegalovirus exposure and HLA in healthy donors. The PCR was carried out with 60 Vbeta primers and 13 Jbeta primers. Produced via immunoSEQ multiplex PCR; TCRdb's table is partial and in-frame only. The repertoire consists of about 140,000 clones, with about 68% occurring once and the leading ten covering 1.5% to 2%. The sample taken for sequencing was PBMCs. The origin of the receptors is a human donor in good health.

V usage is TRBV28 and J usage is TRBJ1-5; TRBD1 is a possible D gene (5 bases). V lost 5 bases and J 6 bases, leaving 11 bases between the germline ends. The CDR3 length is 13 residues. The V gene's germline CDR1 is MDHEN and CDR2 SYDVKM. The CDR3 here is CASSGGAAQPQHF. DNA for the CDR3: TGTGCCAGCAGTGGTGGGGCAGCTCAGCCCCAGCATTTT.

V is TRBV5-8 and J is TRBJ1-6; 9 bases line up with TRBD1. Germline V CDR1 and CDR2: SGHTS, YDEGEE. The CDR3 runs 16 residues. The junction had 11 bases not matched to a gene; V was cut back by 4 bases and J by 9 bases. CDR3 in amino acids: CASSQETGGVFSPLHF. CDR3 in DNA: TGTGCCAGCAGCCAAGAAACAGGGGGCGTCTTTTCACCCCTCCACTTT.

The rearrangement links TRBV9 to TRBJ1-1; perhaps TRBD1 as D (5 bases). CDR3 length: 16 amino acids. V lost 6 bases and J lost 3, with 21 bases in between. The germline V gene encodes CDR1 SGDLS and CDR2 YYNGEE. CDR3 loop: CASTPLGQTGDTEAFF. CDR3 DNA: TGTGCCAGCACCCCCCTGGGGCAGACGGGGGACACTGAAGCTTTCTTT.

The chain carries TRBV19 and TRBJ2-7, with a weak D call TRBD2 (6 bases). Trimming removed 0 bases from V and 2 bases from J, with 8 bases in between. Germline-derived CDR1 and CDR2 are LNHDA and SQIVND (reference sequence). CDR3 length equals 14 residues. The CDR3 DNA follows: TGTGCCAGTAGTATAGACGGGGGTCCCTACGAGCAGTACTTC. This sequence encodes CASSIDGGPYEQYF. The variable domain in full, with the rest retrieved from reference TRBV19 and TRBJ2-7, is DGGITQSPKYLFRKEGQNVTLSCEQNLNHDAMYWYRQDPGQGLRLIYYSQIVNDFQKGDIAEGYSVSREKKESFPLTVTSAQKNPTAFYLCASSIDGGPYEQYFGPGTRLTVT.

The table lists this clone with a count of one. The chain recombines TRBV4-2 with TRBJ1-2; 8 bases match TRBD1. CDR1 and CDR2 (germline): LGHNA, YNFKEQ. The V gene end was trimmed by 1 base and the J gene end by 3 bases; junction bases not matched to a gene: 7. The CDR3 is 16 amino acids. CDR3 bases: TGTGCCAGCAGCCAAGTGGGGCCGACAGGGGACTATGGCTACACCTTC. Its protein is CASSQVGPTGDYGYTF.

This clone occurred a few times. The chain carries TRBV2 and TRBJ2-4; 7 positions match TRBD1. With 3 bases clipped from V and 4 bases from J, the junction kept 6 bases outside the gene matches. The CDR3 consists of 15 residues. Looked up from germline, CDR1 is SNHLY and CDR2 is FYNNEI. In DNA, the CDR3 is TGTGCCAGCAGTGATTTTGGACAGGAAAAAAACATTCAGTACTTC. This codes for CASSDFGQEKNIQYF.